This TCR beta chain was recovered during a study of cytomegalovirus exposure and HLA in healthy donors. This clone was found a few times. The antigen remains undetermined. The CDR3 totals 11 residues. Trimming removed 2 bases from V and 1 base from J, with 2 bases in between. Looked up from germline, CDR1 is DFQATT and CDR2 is SNEGSKA (reference sequence). Use of 60 Vbeta and 13 Jbeta primers characterized the PCR. The table came from immunoSEQ multiplex PCR; TCRdb's copy has only in-frame clones and leaves some out. The sample records tens of thousands of clones, approximately 81% being singletons. Study findings and constraints: While the bulk of TCR sequences proved rare, some public TCRs turned up in many donors. An assumption of roughly uniform sequencing depth across donors underlay the presence/absence analyses. Researchers had no immune exposure information except CMV serostatus available. Earlier results showed most TCR beta V segments being productive about 87% or about 30% of the time.

The J gene is TRBJ1-1, the V gene TRBV20-1; D unclear. This TCR derives from a woman aged 50 to 60 in good health and CMV-seropositive. Sequencing was performed on PBMCs. The CDR3 DNA follows: TGCAGTGCTAGACGGAACACTGAAGCTTTCTTT. Its protein is CSARRNTEAFF.